This T cell receptor (beta chain) was identified during a study of identical twins. The germline CDR1 and CDR2 sequences are SEHNR and FQNEAQ (reference sequence). The CDR3 is made up of 15 amino acids. A single record per CDR3 protein comes from TCRdb applying MiXCR to the 5' RACE reads. The sample records 1.5 million to 2 million distinct CDR3 sequences, 25% to 35% being singletons. Study-wide points: Whereas memory repertoires showed no such difference, abundant cord blood beta clonotypes carried fewer insertions. Surplus twin overlap in beta out-of-frame sequences was less pronounced. Models underestimated how often monozygotic twins shared out-of-frame TCR alpha.

Everyone who gave samples was a healthy Caucasian. A remark on this clonotype: The antigen is not known. At one boundary the junction diverges from the germline segment, which might be a read error.

Input material: cord blood. The chain joins TRBV7-9 to TRBJ2-3, with D perhaps TRBD1 (5 bases). This receptor was obtained from a newborn girl in good health. The CDR3 loop is CASSLDQGSTDAQYF. In DNA, the CDR3 is TGTGCCAGCAGCTTAGACCAGGGATCCACAGATGCGCAGTATTTT.